Listed below are T cell receptor beta chains from one sample, sequenced in a study of blood T cell repertoires in COVID-19. The data were produced by immunoSEQ multiplex PCR, yet TCRdb's version contains in-frame clones alone and is incomplete. The sample yields under 110,000 clones, around 85% seen once. Input material: peripheral blood. The receptors originated from a woman in her 70s with active or convalescent COVID-19. The conserved cysteine and the conserved F or W are not part of the CDR3 here.

TRBV5-1	TRBJ2-3	ASSWEGDTQY
TRBV28	TRBJ1-5	ASSLANQPQH
TRBV27	TRBJ1-2	ASSPGDRENYGYT
TRBV29-1	TRBJ2-1	SVDRDRGYEQF
TRBV4-2	TRBJ1-2	ASSQGGNRELGGYT
TRBV28	TRBJ2-7	ATERQGEDEQY
TRBV5-8	TRBJ1-6	ASHRGSYNSPLH
TRBV7-2	TRBJ1-1	ASGNAGTEAF
TRBV2	TRBJ1-4	ASRWTGNEKLF
TRBV5-5	TRBJ1-4	ASIPGQGNEKLF
TRBV11-3	TRBJ2-7	ASSSLDRDSYEQY
TRBV7-2	TRBJ2-1	ASSRLGLAGSSYNEQF
TRBV2	TRBJ2-7	ASSESGGATSEQY